The 9 T cell receptor beta chains below come from one sample, sequenced in a study of shared clonotypes between healthy human individuals. Some clones are missing from TCRdb's copy, which holds only in-frame ones; the method was immunoSEQ multiplex PCR. The sample has 2 million or so clones, roughly 96% seen once. Material: naive CD4+ T cells sorted from blood. Indicated subset: CD45RA+ positively selected. The receptors come from a man between 18 and 29 years old in good health.

This clone was counted a single time. This chain connects TRBV5-4 to TRBJ2-3, with 13 bases lining up with TRBD2. Germline loops: CDR1 SGHNT, CDR2 YYREEE (reference sequence). The CDR3 loop spans 15 amino acids. V lost 4 bases to trimming and J lost 3 bases; unmatched junction nucleotides: 2. CDR3 bases: TGTGCCAGCAGCGGGACTAGCGGGACAACAGATACGCAGTATTTT. The encoded protein is CASSGTSGTTDTQYF.

The chain couples TRBV10-3 to TRBJ2-3; maybe TRBD2 (6 bases). Trimming took 11 bases from V and 2 from J, leaving 17 bases between them. Germline CDR1 reads ENHRY; CDR2 reads SYGVKD. The CDR3 has 14 residues. CDR3 nucleotide sequence: TGTGCCTCCGCGGCTGCGGGGTTCACAGATACGCAGTATTTT. It specifies CASAAAGFTDTQYF.

The chain recombines TRBV28 with TRBJ2-7; weak D call: TRBD1 (5 bases). The CDR3 extends over 13 amino acids. With 4 bases removed from V and 5 bases from J, the gap between germline ends came to 12 bases. Germline V gene lookup returns CDR1 MDHEN and CDR2 SYDVKM. This CDR3 reads CASSSPVRDEQYF. The CDR3 DNA reads as TGTGCCAGCAGTTCTCCGGTCAGGGACGAGCAGTACTTC.

For this clone: Additional DNA sequences in this sample encode the identical CDR3. J is TRBJ1-1 and V is TRBV25-1; 7 bases map to TRBD1. Germline V CDR1 and CDR2: MGHDK, SYGVNS. The V segment lost 7 bases and the J segment 0 bases; nucleotides outside the gene matches: 5. The CDR3 spans 14 residues. DNA for the CDR3: TGTGCCAGCATGAGAGGGGGCATGAACACTGAAGCTTTCTTT. This gives the protein CASMRGGMNTEAFF.

This rearrangement joins TRBV5-8 to TRBJ1-2, with D unclear. Looked up from germline, CDR1 is SGHTS and CDR2 is YDEGEE. Trimming removed 4 bases from V and 4 bases from J, with 14 bases in between. The CDR3 is 14 residues long. CDR3: CASSRVGGVYGYTF. The CDR3 region has the DNA TGTGCCAGCAGCCGGGTGGGAGGAGTCTATGGCTACACCTTC. Full variable domain (missing parts from reference TRBV5-8 and TRBJ1-2): EAGVTQSPTHLIKTRGQQATLRCSPISGHTSVYWYQQALGLGLQFLLWYDEGEERNRGNFPPRFSGRQFPNYSSELNVNALELEDSALYLCASSRVGGVYGYTFGSGTRLTVV.

The chain joins TRBV5-6 to TRBJ1-4; D is undetermined. V was shortened by 2 bases and J by 0 bases, with 5 bases between the two germline ends. Germline V gene lookup returns CDR1 SGHDT and CDR2 YYEEEE. The CDR3 sequence is 14 residues long. CDR3 DNA: TGTGCCAGCAGCTTAACTGCAACTAATGAAAAACTGTTTTTT. It encodes CASSLTATNEKLFF.

V is TRBV11-2 and J is TRBJ1-3; D is undetermined. Germline-derived CDR1 and CDR2 are SGHAT and FQNNGV. The CDR3 sequence is 15 residues long. The V end was cut by 4 bases, the J end by 10 bases, with 20 bases between. Here the CDR3 reads CASSSEETPGQTIYF. As DNA, the CDR3 is TGTGCCAGCAGCTCAGAAGAGACACCAGGTCAAACCATATATTTT.

Note on this clone: The sample has other DNA sequences that encode this CDR3 too. The V and J genes are TRBV7-9 and TRBJ2-1, with 13 bases fitting TRBD2. CDR1 is SEHNR and CDR2 is FQNEAQ in the germline V gene (reference sequence). J lost 0 bases, V lost 5 bases, and 4 bases had no gene match. The CDR3 length is 17 residues. Here the CDR3 reads CASSPRTSGSSYNEQFF. The CDR3 DNA reads TGTGCCAGCAGCCCCAGGACTAGCGGGAGCTCCTACAATGAGCAGTTCTTC.

The rearrangement joins TRBV28 to TRBJ1-6, with TRBD1 identical over 9 bases. There are 13 residues in the CDR3. Germline assignment: CDR1 MDHEN and CDR2 SYDVKM. The trim removed 5 bases at V and 11 bases at J, leaving 4 bases unmatched. The CDR3 sequence is CASSTTGGTPLHF. CDR3 coding DNA: TGTGCCAGCAGTACGACAGGGGGGACACCCCTCCACTTT.